A selection of T cell receptor beta chains follows, all from one sample in a study of cytotoxic CD8 clonotypes in ibrutinib-treated CLL. Libraries were prepared by immunoSEQ multiplex PCR; TCRdb keeps only in-frame clonotypes and omits some of them. The data contain hundreds of thousands of clones, 80% of them seen just once; the ten biggest clones take up approximately 7%. Sequences were derived from PBMCs, sampled before ibrutinib treatment. These receptors were taken from a human donor with chronic lymphocytic leukemia. The CDR3 runs from the conserved cysteine through the conserved F or W. D genes are given only for firm matches. Clone size appears in some rows only: once, few, many, or a class for an expanded clone.

CDR3 protein: CASSQDRSVGKQFF
CDR3 DNA: TGTGCCAGCAGCCAAGATCGTAGCGTCGGGAAACAGTTCTTC
V gene: TRBV4-2
J gene: TRBJ2-1
D gene: .
clone size: .

CDR3 protein: CASSWGAGSSTYEQYF
CDR3 DNA: TGTGCCAGCAGCTGGGGCGCAGGCAGCTCCACCTACGAGCAGTACTTC
V gene: TRBV5-4
J gene: TRBJ2-7
D gene: .
clone size: .

CDR3 protein: CASSQSMDTGITDTQYF
CDR3 DNA: TGTGCCAGCAGCCAATCGATGGACACAGGAATCACAGATACGCAGTATTTT
V gene: TRBV4-2
J gene: TRBJ2-3
D gene: .
clone size: few

CDR3 protein: CASSPSYEQYF
CDR3 DNA: TGTGCCAGCAGCCCTAGCTACGAGCAGTACTTC
V gene: TRBV11-2
J gene: TRBJ2-7
D gene: .
clone size: .

CDR3 protein: CASSSLSRGDEQFF
CDR3 DNA: TGTGCCAGCAGCTCTCTCTCCAGGGGCGATGAGCAGTTCTTC
V gene: TRBV7-6
J gene: TRBJ2-1
D gene: .
clone size: .

CDR3 protein: CASSQDSRDRGNGELFF
CDR3 DNA: TGCGCCAGCAGCCAAGATTCTAGGGATCGAGGGAACGGGGAGCTGTTTTTT
V gene: TRBV4-3
J gene: TRBJ2-2
D gene: .
clone size: .

CDR3 protein: CASSQDGTNNEKLFF
CDR3 DNA: TGCGCCAGCAGCCAGGACGGGACCAATAATGAAAAACTGTTTTTT
V gene: TRBV4-3
J gene: TRBJ1-4
D gene: .
clone size: .

CDR3 protein: CATSIITANTEAFF
CDR3 DNA: TGTGCCACCAGCATCATTACAGCGAACACTGAAGCTTTCTTT
V gene: TRBV15
J gene: TRBJ1-1
D gene: .
clone size: once

CDR3 protein: CASSEEPGPFYEQYF
CDR3 DNA: TGTGCCAGCAGCGAGGAGCCGGGACCATTTTACGAGCAGTACTTC
V gene: TRBV9
J gene: TRBJ2-7
D gene: .
clone size: .

CDR3 protein: CASSPEGYSSYEQYF
CDR3 DNA: TGTGCCAGCAGTCCGGAGGGGTACAGCTCCTACGAGCAGTACTTC
V gene: TRBV27
J gene: TRBJ2-7
D gene: .
clone size: few

CDR3 protein: CASSRLSDRGYNEQFF
CDR3 DNA: TGTGCCAGCAGTAGGCTCTCGGACAGGGGATACAATGAGCAGTTCTTC
V gene: TRBV28
J gene: TRBJ2-1
D gene: TRBD1
clone size: .

CDR3 protein: CAWTGQGFYEQYF
CDR3 DNA: TGTGCCTGGACGGGACAGGGGTTCTACGAGCAGTACTTC
V gene: TRBV30
J gene: TRBJ2-7
D gene: TRBD1
clone size: .

CDR3 protein: CASSLGLAEYNEQFF
CDR3 DNA: TGTGCCAGCAGCTTGGGCCTAGCGGAGTACAATGAGCAGTTCTTC
V gene: TRBV7-9
J gene: TRBJ2-1
D gene: TRBD2
clone size: .

CDR3 protein: CASSLFHPSASTDTQYF
CDR3 DNA: TGTGCCAGCAGCTTATTTCACCCTAGCGCTAGCACAGATACGCAGTATTTT
V gene: TRBV7-2
J gene: TRBJ2-3
D gene: .
clone size: .

CDR3 protein: CASSSPGPAETQYF
CDR3 DNA: TGTGCCAGCAGCTCACCGGGACCAGCAGAGACCCAGTACTTC
V gene: TRBV5-4
J gene: TRBJ2-5
D gene: .
clone size: few

CDR3 protein: CASSPKAGTSYGYTF
CDR3 DNA: TGTGCCAGCAGCCCTAAGGCGGGGACATCATATGGCTACACCTTC
V gene: TRBV7-9
J gene: TRBJ1-2
D gene: .
clone size: once

CDR3 protein: CASSPGEGYEQYF
CDR3 DNA: TGTGCCAGCTCACCGGGGGAGGGATACGAGCAGTACTTC
V gene: TRBV18
J gene: TRBJ2-7
D gene: TRBD2
clone size: .

CDR3 protein: CASRSNEQFF
CDR3 DNA: TGTGCCAGTAGAAGCAATGAGCAGTTCTTC
V gene: TRBV19
J gene: TRBJ2-1
D gene: .
clone size: .

CDR3 protein: CASSIWGNEQYF
CDR3 DNA: TGTGCCAGTAGTATATGGGGCAACGAGCAGTACTTC
V gene: TRBV19
J gene: TRBJ2-7
D gene: .
clone size: .

CDR3 protein: CASSLPQTGQAGEETQYF
CDR3 DNA: TGCGCCAGCAGCTTGCCCCAGACGGGGCAGGCGGGAGAAGAGACCCAGTACTTC
V gene: TRBV5-1
J gene: TRBJ2-5
D gene: TRBD2
clone size: .

CDR3 protein: CASSLVQLSYEQYF
CDR3 DNA: TGTGCCAGCAGCTTAGTGCAGTTATCCTACGAGCAGTACTTC
V gene: TRBV7-2
J gene: TRBJ2-7
D gene: .
clone size: .

CDR3 protein: CASSPTGTSYEQYF
CDR3 DNA: TGTGCCAGCAGCCCGACAGGAACCTCCTACGAGCAGTACTTC
V gene: TRBV9
J gene: TRBJ2-7
D gene: .
clone size: .

CDR3 protein: CASRLAGDSDEQFF
CDR3 DNA: TGCGCCAGCAGACTAGCGGGAGATTCTGATGAGCAGTTCTTC
V gene: TRBV5-1
J gene: TRBJ2-1
D gene: TRBD2
clone size: .

CDR3 protein: CASSLEQGLAGTDTQYF
CDR3 DNA: TGTGCCAGCAGCTTAGAGCAGGGACTAGCGGGAACAGATACGCAGTATTTT
V gene: TRBV11-2
J gene: TRBJ2-3
D gene: TRBD2
clone size: once

CDR3 protein: CASSPRTSGSGETQYF
CDR3 DNA: TGTGCCAGCTCACCACGAACTAGCGGGTCAGGGGAGACCCAGTACTTC
V gene: TRBV18
J gene: TRBJ2-5
D gene: TRBD2
clone size: .

CDR3 protein: CASSEDILSYRAFF
CDR3 DNA: TGTGCCAGCAGCGAGGACATCTTGAGTTATAGGGCTTTCTTT
V gene: TRBV5-4
J gene: TRBJ1-1
D gene: .
clone size: .

CDR3 protein: CASSHSGTGGNQPQHF
CDR3 DNA: TGTGCCAGCAGCCACTCCGGGACAGGGGGAAATCAGCCCCAGCATTTT
V gene: TRBV14
J gene: TRBJ1-5
D gene: TRBD1
clone size: .

CDR3 protein: CASSTAHEQFF
CDR3 DNA: TGTGCCAGCAGTACTGCTCATGAGCAGTTCTTC
V gene: TRBV5-4
J gene: TRBJ2-1
D gene: .
clone size: .

CDR3 protein: CAWSESNYGYTF
CDR3 DNA: TGTGCCTGGAGTGAAAGTAACTATGGCTACACCTTC
V gene: TRBV30
J gene: TRBJ1-2
D gene: .
clone size: .

CDR3 protein: CASSFESRSGETQYF
CDR3 DNA: TGCGCCAGCAGCTTTGAATCTCGGAGTGGGGAGACCCAGTACTTC
V gene: TRBV5-1
J gene: TRBJ2-5
D gene: .
clone size: once

CDR3 protein: CASSVRTASSYEQYF
CDR3 DNA: TGTGCCAGCAGTGTTAGGACAGCTAGCTCCTACGAGCAGTACTTC
V gene: TRBV2
J gene: TRBJ2-7
D gene: .
clone size: .

CDR3 protein: CASSSGPGLEGVNYEQYF
CDR3 DNA: TGTGCCAGCAGCTCAGGTCCGGGACTAGAAGGAGTTAACTACGAGCAGTACTTC
V gene: TRBV7-6
J gene: TRBJ2-7
D gene: TRBD2
clone size: once

CDR3 protein: CAISVGGTEAFF
CDR3 DNA: TGTGCCATCAGTGTGGGAGGAACTGAAGCTTTCTTT
V gene: TRBV10-3
J gene: TRBJ1-1
D gene: .
clone size: .

CDR3 protein: CASSDQGNLNQPQHF
CDR3 DNA: TGTGCCAGCAGTGATCAGGGGAATTTAAATCAGCCCCAGCATTTT
V gene: TRBV2
J gene: TRBJ1-5
D gene: .
clone size: .

CDR3 protein: CASSPPGTFIAGLEKLFF
CDR3 DNA: TGTGCCAGCAGTCCTCCCGGGACTTTCATAGCGGGCCTTGAAAAACTGTTTTTT
V gene: TRBV28
J gene: TRBJ1-4
D gene: .
clone size: .

CDR3 protein: CASSLDTEAFF
CDR3 DNA: TGTGCCAGCAGCCTTGACACTGAAGCTTTCTTT
V gene: TRBV7-8
J gene: TRBJ1-1
D gene: .
clone size: .